This TCR beta chain was captured in a study of cytotoxic CD8 clonotypes in ibrutinib-treated CLL. The study, taken as a whole, reports: Patients showed higher baseline clonality than age-matched healthy donors, and it tracked circulating CD8+ T-cell counts. Sustained-remission and progressing patients were not sampled at matched times.

To note about this clone: The antigen is not known.

Depth targeted 1 in 200,000 to 1 in 1 million T cells, averaging roughly 9.7x coverage per clonotype. Using immunoSEQ multiplex PCR, the repertoire was profiled, and TCRdb retains in-frame clones only, with some absent. The profile shows 13,000 to 15,000 clones, more than 45% of them singletons. This CDR3 spans 16 amino acids. After removal of 2 bases from V and 5 bases from J, the junction contained 7 bases not matched to a gene. Germline CDR1 and CDR2: SEHNR and FQNEAQ (reference sequence). The rearrangement uses TRBV7-9 and TRBJ1-2; TRBD1 agrees at 11 bases. This TCR came from a human donor with chronic lymphocytic leukemia. The sample here was PBMCs, taken at a roughly 25-month disease-progression time point, from a patient treated with ibrutinib. The DNA of the CDR3 is TGTGCCAGCAGCTTAAGGACAGGGGGCTCGGGTTATGGCTACACCTTC. It is translated as CASSLRTGGSGYGYTF.